The T cell receptor (beta chain) under discussion was sequenced for a study of regulatory T cells in long-lasting Graves disease. This clonotype was observed at least ten times. Its antigen remains unknown. Regarding the study as a whole: Accuracy was possibly reduced by small sample size.

Construction of the TCR beta libraries employed iRepertoire HTBI primers in conjunction with Arm-PCR of CDR3 regions. TCRdb analysed the multiplex PCR reads with MiXCR anew, one entry per CDR3 protein. The data hold approximately 540,000 distinct CDR3 sequences, with around 13% observed a single time. CDR1 is GTSNPN, CDR2 SVGIG, per germline (reference sequence). V lost 1 base to trimming and J lost 4 bases, with 13 bases between them. This CDR3 region has 15 residues. As to time point: newly diagnosed GD, antithyroid drugs for less than 3 months. Extracted PBMC RNA gave rise to the TCR library. This sample also appeared in a second study, on T cells in Graves' hyperthyroidism and ophthalmopathy. That paper notes: The HTBI primer set served for first-round RT-PCR of the TCR CDR3.

The genes are TRBV30 and TRBJ2-2; perhaps TRBD2 as D (6 bases). This receptor was taken from a woman in her twenties or thirties with Graves disease. This material consisted of peripheral blood mononuclear cells (PBMCs), taken at new diagnosis, from a patient treated with antithyroid drugs. In DNA form, the CDR3 reads TGTGCCTGGAGTGGACTAGTAGGCCTCACCGGGGAGCTGTTTTTT. As protein: CAWSGLVGLTGELFF.